Each of the 24 T cell receptor beta chains below was sequenced from the same sample in a study of CXCR3-negative and CXCR3-positive naive CD8 T cells. Broader study findings: Researchers report that CXCR3-positive naive cells carry more hydrophobic TRB CDR3s than CXCR3-negative naive cells.

UMI-labeled 5' RACE TRB cDNA libraries were prepared from the cells. From the 5' RACE reads, TCRdb lists one entry per CDR3 protein and no DNA. The sample table includes over 150,000 distinct CDR3 sequences. Their cognate antigens are unknown. The sample taken for sequencing was naive CXCR3+ CD8+ T cells from blood. Noted subset: CD45RO-CCR7+CD27+CD95- naive CD8+ T cells expressing CXCR3 (TNR3+). Every receptor here comes from a human donor in good health. Some clones in this sample may be carry-over from other donors' samples.

The V gene is TRBV6-5, the J gene TRBJ2-7; TCRdb picks TRBD2, but there is no DNA to check that call. CDR3 size: 15 residues. CDR1 MNHEY and CDR2 SVGAGI come from the germline V gene. CDR3 in amino acids: CASRGLGTSGDEQYF.

This chain links TRBV28 with TRBJ2-2; the TCRdb D gene call, TRBD2, has no DNA to confirm it. The CDR3 extends over 18 amino acids. The germline V gene has CDR1 MDHEN and CDR2 SYDVKM. The CDR3 sequence: CASSNPGTSGTNTGELFF.

This chain joins TRBV2 and TRBJ2-1. Per the germline V gene, CDR1 is SNHLY and CDR2 is FYNNEI. The CDR3 consists of 16 residues. The CDR3 spells CASSGYGGRADNEQFF.

The J gene is TRBJ2-7, the V gene TRBV4-3; TCRdb's assignment of TRBD1 cannot be checked, as there is no DNA. The CDR3 runs to 16 residues. In germline, CDR1 is LGHNA, CDR2 YSLEER. CDR3 residues: CASSQDRWGHYYEQYF.

The chain joins TRBV5-1 to TRBJ2-1; TCRdb calls TRBD2, which cannot be checked without DNA. Germline assignment: CDR1 SGHRS and CDR2 YFSETQ. The CDR3 extends over 15 amino acids. The CDR3: CASSSGTSGTNEQFF.

The J gene is TRBJ2-1, the V gene TRBV23-1; the TCRdb D gene call, TRBD2, has no DNA to confirm it. TRBV23-1 is noted as an ORF with a role that remains uncertain. This CDR3 contains 16 residues. The CDR3 reads CASKLPGLAGYNEQFF.

This chain joins TRBV4-1 and TRBJ1-3. Germline lookup yields CDR1 MGHRA and CDR2 YSYEKL. This CDR3 has 17 amino acids. The CDR3 reads CASSQDWGRLSGDTIYF.

This chain connects TRBV10-3 to TRBJ2-5. Germline assignment: CDR1 ENHRY and CDR2 SYGVKD. The CDR3 covers 13 residues. CDR3 region: CAISEWGQETQYF.

V and J are TRBV20-1 and TRBJ2-7; TCRdb gives TRBD2 as the D gene, but with no DNA this cannot be confirmed. The CDR3 has 14 amino acids. Germline assignment: CDR1 DFQATT and CDR2 SNEGSKA (reference sequence). The CDR3 sequence: CSVAGGLFSYEQYF.

Here the CDR3 reads CASSVGHGVYEQYF. The chain joins TRBV9 to TRBJ2-7; TCRdb calls TRBD1, which cannot be checked without DNA. The length of the CDR3 is 14 residues. In germline, CDR1 is SGDLS, CDR2 YYNGEE.

V usage is TRBV29-1 and J usage is TRBJ2-2; the D call of TRBD1 rests on TCRdb alone, since no DNA is present to check it. The CDR3 sequence is 14 residues long. Germline CDR1 and CDR2: SQVTM and ANQGSEA. The CDR3 is CRGQGARRTGELFF.

The rearrangement links TRBV20-1 to TRBJ2-1; TCRdb proposes TRBD1, but this gene call is untestable without DNA. From germline, CDR1 is DFQATT and CDR2 SNEGSKA (reference sequence). The CDR3 runs 14 residues. The CDR3 protein is CSAHTGGFWNEQFF.

This CDR3 reads CASSLPLGEQYF. The chain is built from TRBV12-3 or TRBV12-4 and TRBJ2-7. The CDR3 contains 12 residues.

V usage is TRBV28 and J usage is TRBJ2-4; no DNA is available, so the TRBD1 call from TCRdb remains unchecked. The length of the CDR3 is 13 residues. Germline CDR1 reads MDHEN; CDR2 reads SYDVKM. CDR3 loop: CASSSGTGPFQYF.

The chain is built from TRBV7-8 and TRBJ2-6; TCRdb reports TRBD2, a call that lacks DNA to check it against. Looked up from germline, CDR1 is SGHVS and CDR2 is FQNEAQ. The CDR3 has 17 amino acids. The CDR3 sequence is CASSWLELISGANVLSF.

The rearrangement uses TRBV6-6 and TRBJ2-1; the TRBD2 assignment by TCRdb is unverifiable without DNA. This CDR3 spans 16 amino acids. The germline CDR1 and CDR2 sequences are MNHNY and SVGAGI (reference sequence). CDR3 residues: CASSLGSGVSYNEQFF.

The chain combines TRBV3-1 with TRBJ2-3; the TCRdb D gene call, TRBD2, has no DNA to confirm it. The CDR3 totals 16 residues. Germline CDR1 LGHDT, CDR2 YNNKEL (reference sequence). The CDR3 protein is CASSPFRLAGGDTQYF.

The chain is built from TRBV6-5 and TRBJ1-6. CDR1 is MNHEY and CDR2 is SVGAGI in the germline V gene. The CDR3 is made up of 16 amino acids. The CDR3 here is CASSYIVSSYNSPLHF.

This chain connects TRBV15 to TRBJ2-3. The CDR3 spans 17 residues. Germline loops: CDR1 LNHNV, CDR2 YYDKDF (reference sequence). CDR3 amino acids: CATSRDTSWGSTDTQYF.

The chain is built from TRBV19 and TRBJ2-1. The germline CDR1 and CDR2 sequences are LNHDA and SQIVND (reference sequence). This CDR3 has 14 residues. CDR3 region: CASSTSGVRHEQFF.

The chain has TRBV29-1 and TRBJ2-3. This CDR3 comprises 15 residues. Germline values: CDR1 SQVTM, CDR2 ANQGSEA. The CDR3: CSVPNGLTSTDTRYF.

The V and J genes are TRBV15 and TRBJ2-1; TCRdb designates TRBD2, a call that cannot be tested without DNA. Germline-derived CDR1 and CDR2 are LNHNV and YYDKDF (reference sequence). The CDR3 has 16 amino acids. CDR3 sequence reads: CATSRGISGGYNEQFF.

The gene calls are TRBV23-1 and TRBJ2-3; TCRdb calls TRBD1, which cannot be checked without DNA. TRBV23-1 is given ORF status, its function remaining uncertain. The CDR3 is 14 amino acids. The CDR3: CASSYPPGTDTQYF.

V and J are TRBV13 and TRBJ1-1; the D call of TRBD1 rests on TCRdb alone, since no DNA is present to check it. The germline CDR1 and CDR2 sequences are PRHDT and FYEKMQ (reference sequence). There are 13 residues in the CDR3. CDR3 in amino acids: CASKERGHTEAFF.